One T cell receptor (beta chain) is described in this entry. What it binds is not known. The entry originates in a study of cytotoxic CD8 clonotypes in ibrutinib-treated CLL. Study background: Among patients, around 24 responded partially and 2 completely; approximately 15 then stayed remitted and roughly 12 progressed after median roughly 68 months.

The V gene's germline CDR1 is SEHNR and CDR2 FQNEAQ (reference sequence). Trimming cost V 5 bases and J 0 bases; bases outside gene matches: 5. CDR3 length equals 15 residues. The table came from immunoSEQ multiplex PCR; TCRdb's copy has only in-frame clones and leaves some out. The sample includes tens of thousands of clones, almost 85% of them seen just once. Study-wide points: At the start, clonality exceeded age-matched healthy donors and followed circulating CD8+ T-cell counts. Rising at ibrutinib response, clonality subsequently fell back toward baseline at progression.

The receptor was isolated from a human donor with chronic lymphocytic leukemia. The chain employs TRBV7-9 and TRBJ1-2, with 8 bases aligning to TRBD1. The sample consisted of PBMCs, taken after 24 months of ibrutinib treatment. The CDR3 protein is CASSPTGVTNYGYTF. CDR3 nucleotide sequence: TGTGCCAGCAGCCCGACAGGGGTGACTAACTATGGCTACACCTTC.